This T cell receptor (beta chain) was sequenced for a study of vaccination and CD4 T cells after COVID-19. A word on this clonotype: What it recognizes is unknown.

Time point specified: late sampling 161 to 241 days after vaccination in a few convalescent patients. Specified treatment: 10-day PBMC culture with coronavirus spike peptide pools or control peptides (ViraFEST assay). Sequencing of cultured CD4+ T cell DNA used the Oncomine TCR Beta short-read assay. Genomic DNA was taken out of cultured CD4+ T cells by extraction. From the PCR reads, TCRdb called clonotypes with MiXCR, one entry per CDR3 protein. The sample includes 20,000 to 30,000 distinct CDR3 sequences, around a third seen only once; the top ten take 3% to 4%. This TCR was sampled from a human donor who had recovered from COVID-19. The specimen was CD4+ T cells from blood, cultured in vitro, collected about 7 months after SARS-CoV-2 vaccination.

This chain's CDR3 is CASSPWGHKNTGELFF. DNA for the CDR3: TGTGCCAGCAGCCCCTGGGGACACAAGAACACCGGGGAGCTGTTTTTT. The J gene is TRBJ2-2, the V gene TRBV28; a weak D match, TRBD1 (6 bases). The V gene's germline CDR1 is MDHEN and CDR2 SYDVKM. This CDR3 is 16 amino acids long. The germline V and J ends were trimmed by 6 bases and 1 base, with 15 bases remaining between them. Looking up the rest from reference TRBV28 and TRBJ2-2 gives the full variable domain: DVKVTQSSRYLVKRTGEKVFLECVQDMDHENMFWYRQDPGLGLRLIYFSYDVKMKEKGDIPEGYSVSREKKERFSLILESASTNQTSMYLCASSPWGHKNTGELFFGEGSRLTVL.